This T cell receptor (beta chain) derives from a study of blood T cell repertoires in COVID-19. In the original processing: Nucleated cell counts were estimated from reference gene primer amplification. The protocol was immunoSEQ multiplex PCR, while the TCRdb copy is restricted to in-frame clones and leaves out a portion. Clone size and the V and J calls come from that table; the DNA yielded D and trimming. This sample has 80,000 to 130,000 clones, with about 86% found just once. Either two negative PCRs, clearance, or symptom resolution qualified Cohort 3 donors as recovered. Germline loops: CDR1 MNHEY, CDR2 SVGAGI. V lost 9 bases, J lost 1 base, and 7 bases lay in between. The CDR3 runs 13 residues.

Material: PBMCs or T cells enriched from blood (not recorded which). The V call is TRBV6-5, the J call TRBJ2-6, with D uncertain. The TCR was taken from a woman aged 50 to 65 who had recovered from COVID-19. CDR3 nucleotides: TGTGCCAGTTGGCTTTCTGGGGCCAACGTCCTGACTTTC. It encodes CASWLSGANVLTF.